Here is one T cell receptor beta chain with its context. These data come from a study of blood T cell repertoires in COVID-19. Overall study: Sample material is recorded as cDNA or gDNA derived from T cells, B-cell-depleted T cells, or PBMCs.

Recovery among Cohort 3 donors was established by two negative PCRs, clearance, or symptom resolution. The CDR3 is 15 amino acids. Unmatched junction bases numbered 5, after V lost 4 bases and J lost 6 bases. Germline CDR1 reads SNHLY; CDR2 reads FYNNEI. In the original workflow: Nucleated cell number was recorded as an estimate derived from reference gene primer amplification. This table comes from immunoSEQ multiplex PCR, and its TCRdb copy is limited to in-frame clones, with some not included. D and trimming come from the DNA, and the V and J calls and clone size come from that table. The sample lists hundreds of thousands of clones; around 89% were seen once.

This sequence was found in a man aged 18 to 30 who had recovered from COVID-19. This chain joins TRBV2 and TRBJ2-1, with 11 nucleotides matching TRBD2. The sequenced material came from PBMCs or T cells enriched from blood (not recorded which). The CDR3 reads CASSATSGAPNEQFF. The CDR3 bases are TGTGCCAGCAGTGCGACTAGCGGGGCACCCAATGAGCAGTTCTTC.